Following are 7 T cell receptor beta chains from one sample sequenced in a study of T cells in Graves' hyperthyroidism and ophthalmopathy. Amplification of TCR beta CDR3 regions was performed using RNA transcripts as template. When the TCR CDR3 underwent first-round RT-PCR, the HTBI primer set was used. TCRdb processed the multiplex PCR reads anew with MiXCR; each CDR3 protein has one entry. The table lists hundreds of thousands of distinct CDR3 sequences, approximately 16% of them singletons, with about 17% in the top ten. Sequenced sample: blood. These receptors all come from a woman aged 18-30 years with Graves' hyperthyroidism.

This clonotype was recorded many times. The rearrangement joins TRBV5-8 to TRBJ1-1; D call uncertain. The CDR3 is made up of 14 amino acids. CDR1 and CDR2 from the germline V gene are SGHTS and YDEGEE. Trimming removed 1 base from V and 5 bases from J, with 12 bases in between. CDR3 region: CASSLLRWETEAFF. In nucleotides, the CDR3 is TGTGCCAGCAGCTTGCTACGGTGGGAAACTGAAGCTTTCTTT.

The chain has TRBV5-4 and TRBJ2-1; 12 bases line up with TRBD2. Trimming at V came to 0 bases and at J to 7 bases, leaving 17 bases not matched to a gene. The CDR3 covers 20 residues. The germline V gene has CDR1 SGHNT and CDR2 YYREEE (reference sequence). CDR3: CASSLGGRLAGERLGNEQFF. The CDR3 bases are TGTGCCAGCAGCTTGGGGGGGAGACTAGCGGGAGAAAGATTGGGAAATGAGCAGTTCTTC.

The sample holds many counts of this clonotype. This chain joins TRBV7-2 and TRBJ2-3, with D possibly matching TRBD2 (5 bases). The V end lost 5 bases, the J end lost 4 bases, and 13 bases lay between the germline ends. The germline CDR1 and CDR2 sequences are SGHTA and FQGNSA. The CDR3 extends over 14 amino acids. CDR3 amino acids: CASSLGLESDTQYF. The DNA for the CDR3 is TGTGCCAGCAGCCTCGGACTGGAATCAGATACGCAGTATTTT.

The CDR3 here is CSVALPPANEKLFF. The CDR3 DNA sequence: TGCAGCGTGGCCCTTCCCCCGGCTAATGAAAAACTGTTTTTT. The chain couples TRBV29-1 to TRBJ1-4; D not certain. The germline V gene has CDR1 SQVTM and CDR2 ANQGSEA. The CDR3 is 14 amino acids. Trimming cost V 6 bases and J 3 bases, with 14 bases left between them.

The sample holds many counts of this clonotype. V and J are TRBV4-1 and TRBJ2-7; D possibly matches TRBD1 or TRBD2 (6 bases each). V lost 5 bases to trimming and J lost 6 bases, with 14 bases between them. This CDR3 is 13 amino acids long. CDR1 and CDR2 (germline): MGHRA, YSYEKL. As DNA, the CDR3 is TGCGCCAGCAGCAGGGGGGTGGGGGCCGAGCAGTACTTC. It codes for CASSRGVGAEQYF.

At least ten counts were recorded for this clonotype. The CDR3 DNA reads TGTGCCTGGAATCGGCGGACGGCGAGTAATGCTTTCTTT. It encodes CAWNRRTASNAFF. The V and J genes are TRBV30 and TRBJ1-1; D gene ambiguous. With 4 bases removed from V and 11 bases from J, the gap between germline ends came to 20 bases. Germline lookup yields CDR1 GTSNPN and CDR2 SVGIG (reference sequence). CDR3 length: 13 amino acids.

This clonotype was observed many times. The chain joins TRBV7-9 to TRBJ1-5, with no clear D. This CDR3 has 13 residues. Germline lookup yields CDR1 SEHNR and CDR2 FQNEAQ (reference sequence). Between the trimmed V and J ends, which lost 1 base and 5 bases, there was a span of 6 bases. CDR3 nucleotide sequence: TGTGCCAGCAGCTTAGTAGCGCATCAGCCCCAGCATTTT. Protein sequence: CASSLVAHQPQHF.